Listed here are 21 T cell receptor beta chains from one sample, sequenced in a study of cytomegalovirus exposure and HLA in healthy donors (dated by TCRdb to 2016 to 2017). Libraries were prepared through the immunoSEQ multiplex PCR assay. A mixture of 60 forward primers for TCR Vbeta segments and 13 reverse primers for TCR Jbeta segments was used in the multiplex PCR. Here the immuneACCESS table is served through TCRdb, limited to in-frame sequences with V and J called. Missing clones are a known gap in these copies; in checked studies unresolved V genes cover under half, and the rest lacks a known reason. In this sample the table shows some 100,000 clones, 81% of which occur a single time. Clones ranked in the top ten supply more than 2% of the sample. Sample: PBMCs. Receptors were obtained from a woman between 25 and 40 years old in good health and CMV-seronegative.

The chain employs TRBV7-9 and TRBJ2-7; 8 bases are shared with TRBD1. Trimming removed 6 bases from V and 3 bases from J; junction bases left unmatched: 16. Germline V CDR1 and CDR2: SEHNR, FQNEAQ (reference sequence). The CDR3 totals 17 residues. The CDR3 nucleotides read TGTGCCAGCAGTCCGCCCACACCGGGACAGGTCCACTACGAGCAGTACTTC. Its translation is CASSPPTPGQVHYEQYF.

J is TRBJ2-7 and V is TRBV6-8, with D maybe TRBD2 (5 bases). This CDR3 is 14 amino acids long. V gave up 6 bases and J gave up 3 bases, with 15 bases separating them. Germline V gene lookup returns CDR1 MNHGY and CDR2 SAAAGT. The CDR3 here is CASSPTRTDYEQYF. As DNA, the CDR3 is TGTGCCAGCAGCCCAACACGGACTGACTACGAGCAGTACTTC.

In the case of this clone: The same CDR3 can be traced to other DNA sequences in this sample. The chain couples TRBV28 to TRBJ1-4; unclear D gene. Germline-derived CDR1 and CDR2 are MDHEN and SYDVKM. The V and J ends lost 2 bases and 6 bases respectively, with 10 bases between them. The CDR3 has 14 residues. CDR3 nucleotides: TGTGCCAGCAGTTTAATCGGAGCGGATGAAAAACTGTTTTTT. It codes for CASSLIGADEKLFF.

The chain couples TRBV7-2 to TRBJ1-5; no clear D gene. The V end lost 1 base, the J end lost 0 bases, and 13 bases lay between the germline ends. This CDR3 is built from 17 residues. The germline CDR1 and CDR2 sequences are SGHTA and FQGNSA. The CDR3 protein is CASSLVGTVDSNQPQHF. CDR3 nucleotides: TGTGCCAGCAGCTTAGTTGGTACAGTCGATAGCAATCAGCCCCAGCATTTT.

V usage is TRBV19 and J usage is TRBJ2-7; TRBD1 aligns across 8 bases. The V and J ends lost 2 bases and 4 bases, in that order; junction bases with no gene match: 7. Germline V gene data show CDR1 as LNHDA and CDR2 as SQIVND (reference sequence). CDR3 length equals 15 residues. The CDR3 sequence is CASSIYTGGTYEQYF. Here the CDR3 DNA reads TGTGCCAGTAGTATATATACAGGGGGTACGTACGAGCAGTACTTC.

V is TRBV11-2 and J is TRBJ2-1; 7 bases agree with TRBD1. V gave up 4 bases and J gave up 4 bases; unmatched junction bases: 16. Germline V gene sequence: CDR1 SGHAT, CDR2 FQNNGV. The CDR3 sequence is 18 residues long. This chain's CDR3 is CASSSLDRSLGSYNEQFF. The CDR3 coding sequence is TGTGCCAGCAGCTCCTTGGACAGGTCTCTGGGTTCTTACAATGAGCAGTTCTTC.

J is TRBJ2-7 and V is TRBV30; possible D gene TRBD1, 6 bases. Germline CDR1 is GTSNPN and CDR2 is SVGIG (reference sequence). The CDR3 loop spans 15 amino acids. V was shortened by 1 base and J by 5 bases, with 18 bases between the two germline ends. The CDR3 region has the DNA TGTGCCTGGAGTGCCAGGACAGCCCCAGAGGACGAGCAGTACTTC. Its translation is CAWSARTAPEDEQYF.

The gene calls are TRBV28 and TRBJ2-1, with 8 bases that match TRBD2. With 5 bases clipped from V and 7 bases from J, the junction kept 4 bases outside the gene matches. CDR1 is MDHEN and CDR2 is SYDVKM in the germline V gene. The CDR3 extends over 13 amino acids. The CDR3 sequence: CASSLGTRNEQFF. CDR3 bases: TGTGCCAGCAGTCTCGGGACTAGGAATGAGCAGTTCTTC.

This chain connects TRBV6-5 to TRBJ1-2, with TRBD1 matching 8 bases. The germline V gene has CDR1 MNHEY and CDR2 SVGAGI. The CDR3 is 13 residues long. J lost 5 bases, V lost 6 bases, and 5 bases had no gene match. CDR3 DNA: TGTGCCAGCAGGGGATGGACAGGGTATGGCTACACCTTC. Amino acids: CASRGWTGYGYTF.

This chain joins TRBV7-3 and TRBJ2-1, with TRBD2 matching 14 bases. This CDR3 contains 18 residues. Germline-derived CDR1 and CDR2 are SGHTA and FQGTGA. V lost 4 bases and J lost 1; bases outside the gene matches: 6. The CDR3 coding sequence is TGTGCCAGCAGCTCAACCGGGACTAGCGGGAGTTCCTACAATGAGCAGTTCTTC. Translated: CASSSTGTSGSSYNEQFF. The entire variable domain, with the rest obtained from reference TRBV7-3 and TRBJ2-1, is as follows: GAGVSQTPSNKVTEKGKYVELRCDPISGHTALYWYRQSLGQGPEFLIYFQGTGAADDSGLPNDRFFAVRPEGSVSTLKIQRTERGDSAVYLCASSSTGTSGSSYNEQFFGPGTRLTVL.

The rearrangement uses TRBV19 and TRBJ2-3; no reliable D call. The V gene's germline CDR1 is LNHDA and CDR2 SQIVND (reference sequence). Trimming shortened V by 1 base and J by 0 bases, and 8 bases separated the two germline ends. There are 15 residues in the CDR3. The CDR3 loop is CASSIASESTDTQYF. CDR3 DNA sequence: TGTGCCAGTAGTATAGCTTCAGAAAGCACAGATACGCAGTATTTT.

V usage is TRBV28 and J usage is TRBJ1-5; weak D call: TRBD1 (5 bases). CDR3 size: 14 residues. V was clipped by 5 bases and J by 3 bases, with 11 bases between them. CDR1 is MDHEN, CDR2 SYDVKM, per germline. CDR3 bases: TGTGCCAGCAGTGTACAGGCCAACAATCAGCCCCAGCATTTT. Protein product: CASSVQANNQPQHF.

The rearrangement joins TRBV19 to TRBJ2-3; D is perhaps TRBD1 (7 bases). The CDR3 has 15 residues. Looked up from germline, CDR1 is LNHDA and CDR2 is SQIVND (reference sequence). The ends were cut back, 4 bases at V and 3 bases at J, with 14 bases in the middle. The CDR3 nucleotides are TGTGCCAGTAGTACCGAACAGGGGAGGACAGATACGCAGTATTTT. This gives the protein CASSTEQGRTDTQYF.

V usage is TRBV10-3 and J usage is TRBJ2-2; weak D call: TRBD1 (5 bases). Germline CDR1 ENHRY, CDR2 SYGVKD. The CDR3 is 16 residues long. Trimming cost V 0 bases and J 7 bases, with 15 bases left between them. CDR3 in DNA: TGTGCCATCAGTGAGTCTCGGCTGGCACAGGACGGGGAGCTGTTTTTT. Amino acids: CAISESRLAQDGELFF.

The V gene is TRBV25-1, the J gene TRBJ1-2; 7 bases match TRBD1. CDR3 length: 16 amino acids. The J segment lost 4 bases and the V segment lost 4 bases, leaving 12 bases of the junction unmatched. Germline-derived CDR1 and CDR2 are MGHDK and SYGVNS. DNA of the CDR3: TGTGCCAGCAGTGGAGGGGGCTATGGGGCCCGCTATGGCTACACCTTC. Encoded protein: CASSGGGYGARYGYTF.

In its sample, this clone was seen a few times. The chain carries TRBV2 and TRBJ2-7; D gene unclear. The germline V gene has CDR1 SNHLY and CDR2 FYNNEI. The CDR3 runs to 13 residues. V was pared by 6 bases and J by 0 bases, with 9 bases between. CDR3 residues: CASRDWHSYEQYF. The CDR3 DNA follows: TGTGCCAGCAGAGACTGGCACTCCTACGAGCAGTACTTC.

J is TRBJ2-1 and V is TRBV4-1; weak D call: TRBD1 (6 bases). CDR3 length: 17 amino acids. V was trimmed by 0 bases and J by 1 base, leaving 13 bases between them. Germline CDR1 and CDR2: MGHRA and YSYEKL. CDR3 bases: TGCGCCAGCAGCCAAGAATCAGTAGGGGGTTCCTACAATGAGCAGTTCTTC. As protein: CASSQESVGGSYNEQFF.

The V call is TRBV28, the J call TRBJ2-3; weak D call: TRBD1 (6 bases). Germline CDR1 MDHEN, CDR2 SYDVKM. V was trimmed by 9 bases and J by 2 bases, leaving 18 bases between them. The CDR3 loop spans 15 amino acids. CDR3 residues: CASLRGGRLTDTQYF. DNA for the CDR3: TGTGCCAGTCTCAGAGGGGGTAGACTCACAGATACGCAGTATTTT.

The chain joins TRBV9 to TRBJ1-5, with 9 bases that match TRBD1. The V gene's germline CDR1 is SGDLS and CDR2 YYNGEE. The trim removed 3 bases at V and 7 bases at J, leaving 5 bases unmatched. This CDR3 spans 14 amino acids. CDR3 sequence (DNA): TGTGCCAGCAGCGCACAGGGGGCTTCGCAGCCCCAGCATTTT. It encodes CASSAQGASQPQHF.

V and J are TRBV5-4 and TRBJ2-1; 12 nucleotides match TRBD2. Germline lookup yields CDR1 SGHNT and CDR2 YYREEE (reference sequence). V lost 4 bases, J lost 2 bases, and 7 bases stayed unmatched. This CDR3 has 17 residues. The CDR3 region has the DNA TGTGCCAGCAGCACAGGGACTAGCGGGCGAACCTACAATGAGCAGTTCTTC. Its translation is CASSTGTSGRTYNEQFF.

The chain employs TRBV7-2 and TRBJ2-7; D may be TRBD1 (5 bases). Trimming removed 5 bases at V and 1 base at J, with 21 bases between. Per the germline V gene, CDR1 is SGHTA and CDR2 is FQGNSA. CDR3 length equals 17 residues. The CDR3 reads CASSIPPGALGSYEQYF. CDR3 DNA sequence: TGTGCCAGCAGCATACCACCTGGGGCCCTAGGTTCCTACGAGCAGTACTTC.